The 3 T cell receptor beta chains below all came from one sample that was sequenced in a study of tumor and adjacent non-tumor tissue in lung cancer. No cell sorting was done before RNA was extracted from the tissue. Three rounds of nested PCR, following a modified ARM-PCR protocol, produced the TCRbeta library. TCRdb ran MiXCR on the multiplex PCR reads and lists one entry per CDR3 protein. The sample carries 120,000 or so distinct CDR3 sequences, 66% recorded once. The sample was lung tumor tissue. The receptors originated from a man younger than 40 with non-small cell lung cancer.

Regarding this clonotype: Possible read error: a much larger clone is one base away. The V gene is TRBV12-3 or TRBV12-4, the J gene TRBJ1-4; weak D call: TRBD1 (6 bases). The CDR3 spans 15 residues. CDR3 DNA sequence: TGTGCCAGCAGCCTAGGGGGGCACACTAATAAAAAACTGTTTTTT. Encoded protein: CASSLGGHTNKKLFF.

As regards this clonotype: The junction shows a germline mismatch at one end, possibly a read error. This sequence joins TRBV4-2 and TRBJ2-2; D may be TRBD2 (6 bases). CDR1 is LGHNA, CDR2 YNFKEQ, per germline. The CDR3 covers 19 residues. DNA of the CDR3: TGTTCCAGCAGCCAAGAACCCACCGGGGCCGACGGGAGCACCGGAGAGCTGTTTTTT. Amino acid sequence: CSSSQEPTGADGSTGELFF.

This chain connects TRBV5-6 to TRBJ2-2, with 8 bases that match TRBD2. Germline CDR1 is SGHDT and CDR2 is YYEEEE. The V and J ends lost 2 bases and 7 bases, in that order; junction bases with no gene match: 7. The CDR3 contains 15 residues. CDR3 in amino acids: CASSFLRGVIGELFF. In DNA form, the CDR3 reads TGTGCCAGCAGCTTCTTGCGGGGGGTAATCGGGGAGCTGTTTTTT.